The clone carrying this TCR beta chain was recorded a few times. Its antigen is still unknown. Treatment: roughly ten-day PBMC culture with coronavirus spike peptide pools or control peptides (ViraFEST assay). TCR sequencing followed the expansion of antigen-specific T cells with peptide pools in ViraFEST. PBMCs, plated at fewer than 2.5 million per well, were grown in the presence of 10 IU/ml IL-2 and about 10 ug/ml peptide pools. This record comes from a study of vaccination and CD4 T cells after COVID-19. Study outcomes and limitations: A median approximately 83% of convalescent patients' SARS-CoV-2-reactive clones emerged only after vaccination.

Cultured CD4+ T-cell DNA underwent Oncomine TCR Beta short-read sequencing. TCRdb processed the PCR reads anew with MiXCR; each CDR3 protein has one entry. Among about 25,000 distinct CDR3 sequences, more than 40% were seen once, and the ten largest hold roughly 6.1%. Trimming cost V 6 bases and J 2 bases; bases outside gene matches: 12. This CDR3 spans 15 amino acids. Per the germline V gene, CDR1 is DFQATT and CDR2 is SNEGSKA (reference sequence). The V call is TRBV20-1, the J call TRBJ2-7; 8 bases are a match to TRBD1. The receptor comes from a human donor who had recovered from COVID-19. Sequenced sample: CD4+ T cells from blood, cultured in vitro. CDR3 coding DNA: TGCAGTGCCGGGCCTGGGACAGGTGCTGCCTACGAGCAGTACTTC. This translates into CSAGPGTGAAYEQYF.